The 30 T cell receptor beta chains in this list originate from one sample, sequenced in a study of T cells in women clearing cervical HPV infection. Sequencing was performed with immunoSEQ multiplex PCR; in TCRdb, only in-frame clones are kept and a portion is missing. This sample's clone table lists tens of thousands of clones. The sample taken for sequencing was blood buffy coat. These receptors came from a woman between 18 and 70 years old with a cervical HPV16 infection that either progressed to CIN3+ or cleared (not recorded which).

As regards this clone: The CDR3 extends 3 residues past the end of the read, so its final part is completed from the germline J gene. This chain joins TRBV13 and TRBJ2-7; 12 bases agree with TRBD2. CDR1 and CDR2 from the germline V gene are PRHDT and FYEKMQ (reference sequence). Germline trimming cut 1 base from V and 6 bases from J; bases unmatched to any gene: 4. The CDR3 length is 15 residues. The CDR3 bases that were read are TGTGCCAGCAGCTTAGCTAGCGGGGGGGCTCTCGAG. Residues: CASSLASGGALE. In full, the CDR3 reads CASSLASGGALEQYF.

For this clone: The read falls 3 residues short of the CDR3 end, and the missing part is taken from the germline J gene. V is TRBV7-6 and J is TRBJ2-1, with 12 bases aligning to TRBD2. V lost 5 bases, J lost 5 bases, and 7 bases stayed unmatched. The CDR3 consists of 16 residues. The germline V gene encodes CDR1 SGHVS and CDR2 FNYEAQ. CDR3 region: CASSPRLAGDHNEQFF. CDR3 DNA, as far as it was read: TGTGCCAGCAGCCCTCGACTAGCGGGGGACCACAATGAG. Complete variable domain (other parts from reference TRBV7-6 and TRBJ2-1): GAGVSQSPRYKVTKRGQDVALRCDPISGHVSLYWYRQALGQGPEFLTYFNYEAQQDKSGLPNDRFSAERPEGSISTLTIQRTEQRDSAMYRCASSPRLAGDHNEQFFGPGTRLTVL.

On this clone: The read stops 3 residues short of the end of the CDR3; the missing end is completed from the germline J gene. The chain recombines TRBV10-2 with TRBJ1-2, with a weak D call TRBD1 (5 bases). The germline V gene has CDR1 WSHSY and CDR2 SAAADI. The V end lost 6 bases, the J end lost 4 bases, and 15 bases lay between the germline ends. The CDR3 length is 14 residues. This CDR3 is CASRSGTSGYGYTF. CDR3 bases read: TGCGCCAGCAGATCCGGGACTTCAGGCTATGGC.

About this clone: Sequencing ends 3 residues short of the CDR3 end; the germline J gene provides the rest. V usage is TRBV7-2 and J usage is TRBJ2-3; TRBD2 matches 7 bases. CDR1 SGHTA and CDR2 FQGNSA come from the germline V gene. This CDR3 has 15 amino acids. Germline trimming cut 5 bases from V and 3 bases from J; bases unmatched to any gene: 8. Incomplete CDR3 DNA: TGTGCCAGCAGCCCCCGGCTCGGGGGGACAGATACG. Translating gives CASSPRLGGTDT. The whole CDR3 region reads CASSPRLGGTDTQYF.

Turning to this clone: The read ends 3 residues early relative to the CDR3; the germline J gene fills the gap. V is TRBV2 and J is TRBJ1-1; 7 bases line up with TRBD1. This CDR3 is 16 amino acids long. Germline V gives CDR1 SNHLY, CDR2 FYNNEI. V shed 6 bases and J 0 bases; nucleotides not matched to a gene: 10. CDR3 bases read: TGTGCCAGCAGCGAGGGGGCAGGCGTTGTGAACACTGAA. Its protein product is CASSEGAGVVNTE. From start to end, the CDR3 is CASSEGAGVVNTEAFF.

The CDR3 sequence is CSASQFSGALSSYEQYF. CDR3 DNA, as far as it was read: TGCAGTGCTAGTCAATTCAGTGGGGCTTTAAGCTCCTACGAG. The chain recombines TRBV20-1 with TRBJ2-7, with D possibly being TRBD1 (5 bases). The CDR3 goes on 3 residues after the read ends, and that part is filled in from the germline J gene. This CDR3 is built from 17 residues. V lost 3 bases and J lost 0, with 21 bases in between. CDR1 is DFQATT and CDR2 is SNEGSKA in the germline V gene (reference sequence).

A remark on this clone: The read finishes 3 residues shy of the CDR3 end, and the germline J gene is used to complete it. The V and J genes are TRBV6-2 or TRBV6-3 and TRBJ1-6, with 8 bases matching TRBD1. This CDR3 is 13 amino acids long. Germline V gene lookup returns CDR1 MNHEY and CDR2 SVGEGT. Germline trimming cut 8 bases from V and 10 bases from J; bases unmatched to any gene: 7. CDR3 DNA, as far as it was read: TGTGCCAGCGCGGACAGGGCCCCCTCACCC. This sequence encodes CASADRAPSP. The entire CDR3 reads CASADRAPSPLHF.

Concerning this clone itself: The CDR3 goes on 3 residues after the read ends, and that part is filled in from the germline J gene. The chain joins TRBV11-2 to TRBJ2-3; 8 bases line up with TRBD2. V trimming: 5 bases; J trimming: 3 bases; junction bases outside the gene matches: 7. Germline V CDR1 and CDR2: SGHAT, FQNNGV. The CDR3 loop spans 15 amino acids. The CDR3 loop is CASSVRSGGTDTQYF. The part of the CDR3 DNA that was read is TGTGCCAGCAGCGTTAGGAGCGGGGGTACAGATACG.

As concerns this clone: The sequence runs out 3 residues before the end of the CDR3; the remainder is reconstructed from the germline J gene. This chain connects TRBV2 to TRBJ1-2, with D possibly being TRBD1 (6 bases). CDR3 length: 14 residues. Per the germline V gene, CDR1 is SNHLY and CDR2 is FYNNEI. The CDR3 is CASSEGRGGGGYTF. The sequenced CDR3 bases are TGTGCCAGCAGTGAAGGAAGGGGGGGCGGAGGC.

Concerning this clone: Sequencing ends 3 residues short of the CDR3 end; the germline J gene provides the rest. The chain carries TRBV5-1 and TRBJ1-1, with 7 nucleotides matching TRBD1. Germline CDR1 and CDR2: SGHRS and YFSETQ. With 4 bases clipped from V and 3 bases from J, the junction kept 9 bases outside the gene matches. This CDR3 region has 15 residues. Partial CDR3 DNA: TGCGCCAGCAGCAGGGGGCCTAGCGGGGACACTGAA. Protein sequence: CASSRGPSGDTE. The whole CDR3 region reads CASSRGPSGDTEAFF.

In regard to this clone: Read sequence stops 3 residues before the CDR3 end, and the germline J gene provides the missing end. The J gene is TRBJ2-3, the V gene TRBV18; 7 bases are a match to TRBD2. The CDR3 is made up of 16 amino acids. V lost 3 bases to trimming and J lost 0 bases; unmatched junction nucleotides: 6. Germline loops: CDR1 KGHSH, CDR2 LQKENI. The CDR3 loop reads CASSPNWGGSTDTQYF. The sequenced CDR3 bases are TGTGCCAGCTCACCTAATTGGGGGGGTAGCACAGATACG.

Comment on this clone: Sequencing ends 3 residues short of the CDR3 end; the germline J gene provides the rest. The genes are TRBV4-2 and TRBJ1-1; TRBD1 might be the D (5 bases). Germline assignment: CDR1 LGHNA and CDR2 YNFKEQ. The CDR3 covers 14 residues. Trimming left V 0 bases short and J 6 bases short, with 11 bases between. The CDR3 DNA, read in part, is TGTGCCAGCAGCCAAGATTATGAGGGGTCTGAA. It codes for CASSQDYEGSE. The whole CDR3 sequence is CASSQDYEGSEAFF.

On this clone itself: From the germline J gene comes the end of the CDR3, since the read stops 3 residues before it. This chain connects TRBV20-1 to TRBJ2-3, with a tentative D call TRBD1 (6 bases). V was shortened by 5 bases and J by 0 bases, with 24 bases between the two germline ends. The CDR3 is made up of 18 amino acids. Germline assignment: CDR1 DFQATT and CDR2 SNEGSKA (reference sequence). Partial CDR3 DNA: TGCAGTGCTCTCCGACGGCCAGGGGCCGGCGAGAGCACAGATACG. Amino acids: CSALRRPGAGESTDT. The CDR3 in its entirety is CSALRRPGAGESTDTQYF.

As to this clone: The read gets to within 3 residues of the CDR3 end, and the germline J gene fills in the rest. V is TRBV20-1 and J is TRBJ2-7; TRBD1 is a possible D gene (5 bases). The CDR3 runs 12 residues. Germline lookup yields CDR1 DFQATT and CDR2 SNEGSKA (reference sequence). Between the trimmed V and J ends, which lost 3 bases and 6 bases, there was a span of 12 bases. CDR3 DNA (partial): TGCAGTGCTAGTGGGCAGGGCCCCGAG. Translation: CSASGQGPE. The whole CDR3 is CSASGQGPEQYF.

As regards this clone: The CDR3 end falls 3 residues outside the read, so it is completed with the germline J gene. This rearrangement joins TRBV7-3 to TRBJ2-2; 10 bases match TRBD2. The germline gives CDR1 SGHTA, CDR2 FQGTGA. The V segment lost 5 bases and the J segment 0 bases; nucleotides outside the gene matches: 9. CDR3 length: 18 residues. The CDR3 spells CASSKRGGTSANTGELFF. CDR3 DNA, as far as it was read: TGTGCCAGCAGCAAAAGGGGCGGGACTAGCGCGAACACCGGGGAG.

CDR3 amino acids: CASSDGIGQITDTQYF. The sequenced part of the CDR3 DNA is TGTGCCAGCAGTGATGGAATAGGACAAATCACAGATACG. The V call is TRBV2, the J call TRBJ2-3, with D tentatively TRBD1 (5 bases). With the read ending 3 residues before the CDR3 end, the germline J gene is used to fill in that end. The CDR3 runs to 16 residues. Germline lookup yields CDR1 SNHLY and CDR2 FYNNEI. V gave up 3 bases and J gave up 2 bases, with 15 bases separating them.

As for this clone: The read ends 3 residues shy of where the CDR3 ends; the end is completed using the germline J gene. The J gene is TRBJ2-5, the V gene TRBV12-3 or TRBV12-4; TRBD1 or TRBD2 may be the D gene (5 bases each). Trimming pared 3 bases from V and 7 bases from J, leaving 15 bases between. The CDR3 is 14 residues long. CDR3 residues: CASSFFAERGTQYF. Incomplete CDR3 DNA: TGTGCCAGCAGTTTTTTTGCGGAGAGGGGGACC.

CDR3 DNA, as far as it was read: TGTGCCAGCTCACCGTCTGAGGGGATGGCCTATGGC. Translating it yields CASSPSEGMAYG. The CDR3, in full, reads CASSPSEGMAYGYTF. V and J are TRBV18 and TRBJ1-2; tentatively, D is TRBD1 (5 bases). The read terminates 3 residues ahead of where the CDR3 ends, so the germline J gene completes it. Trimming stripped 3 bases from V and 4 bases from J, with 15 bases between. This CDR3 has 15 amino acids. In germline, CDR1 is KGHSH, CDR2 LQKENI.

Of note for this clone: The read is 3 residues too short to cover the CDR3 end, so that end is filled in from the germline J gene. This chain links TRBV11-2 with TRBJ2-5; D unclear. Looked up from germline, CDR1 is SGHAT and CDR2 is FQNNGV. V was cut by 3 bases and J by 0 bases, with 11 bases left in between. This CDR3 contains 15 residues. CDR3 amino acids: CASSLALGYQETQYF. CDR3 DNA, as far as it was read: TGTGCCAGCAGCTTGGCCCTAGGCTACCAAGAGACC. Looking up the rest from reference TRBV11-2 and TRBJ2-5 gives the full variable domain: EAGVAQSPRYKIIEKRQSVAFWCNPISGHATLYWYQQILGQGPKLLIQFQNNGVVDDSQLPKDRFSAERLKGVDSTLKIQPAKLEDSAVYLCASSLALGYQETQYFGPGTRLLVL.

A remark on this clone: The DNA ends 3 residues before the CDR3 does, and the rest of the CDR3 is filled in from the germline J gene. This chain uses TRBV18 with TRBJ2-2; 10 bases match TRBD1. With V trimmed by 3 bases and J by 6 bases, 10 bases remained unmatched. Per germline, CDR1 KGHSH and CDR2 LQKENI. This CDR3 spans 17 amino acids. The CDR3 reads CASSPRHRTGGSGELFF. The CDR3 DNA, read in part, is TGTGCCAGCTCACCTCGACATCGGACAGGGGGATCCGGGGAG.

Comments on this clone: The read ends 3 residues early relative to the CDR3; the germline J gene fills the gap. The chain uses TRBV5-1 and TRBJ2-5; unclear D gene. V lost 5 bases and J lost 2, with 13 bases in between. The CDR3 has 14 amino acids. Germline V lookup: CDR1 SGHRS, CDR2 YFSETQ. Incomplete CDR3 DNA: TGCGCCAGCAGTTTCGGCAGCGCGCAAGAGACC. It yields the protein CASSFGSAQET. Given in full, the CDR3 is CASSFGSAQETQYF.

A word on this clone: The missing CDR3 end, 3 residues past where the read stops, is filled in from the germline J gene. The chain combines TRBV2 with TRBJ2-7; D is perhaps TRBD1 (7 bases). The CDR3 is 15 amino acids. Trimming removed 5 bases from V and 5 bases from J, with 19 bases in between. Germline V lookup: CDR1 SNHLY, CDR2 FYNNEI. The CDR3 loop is CASSSRQGGVDEQYF. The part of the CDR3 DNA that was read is TGTGCCAGCAGTTCAAGACAGGGCGGGGTCGACGAG. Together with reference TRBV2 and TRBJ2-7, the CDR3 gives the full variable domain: EPEVTQTPSHQVTQMGQEVILRCVPISNHLYFYWYRQILGQKVEFLVSFYNNEISEKSEIFDDQFSVERPDGSNFTLKIRSTKLEDSAMYFCASSSRQGGVDEQYFGPGTRLTVT.

CDR3 DNA (partial): TGCAGTGCCGACGGACTAGCGAATAGTCCC. This translates into CSADGLANSP. The whole CDR3 region reads CSADGLANSPQHF. V gene TRBV20-1 combines with J gene TRBJ1-5; the D is unclear. The read terminates 3 residues before the CDR3 end, so the remaining end is supplied by the germline J gene. Germline V gives CDR1 DFQATT, CDR2 SNEGSKA (reference sequence). This CDR3 contains 13 residues.

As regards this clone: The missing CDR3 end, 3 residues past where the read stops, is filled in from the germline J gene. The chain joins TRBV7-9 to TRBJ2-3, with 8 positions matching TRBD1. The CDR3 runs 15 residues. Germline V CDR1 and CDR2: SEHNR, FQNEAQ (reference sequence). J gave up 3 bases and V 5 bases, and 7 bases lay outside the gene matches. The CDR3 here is CASSPGQALTDTQYF. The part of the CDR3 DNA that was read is TGTGCCAGCAGCCCGGGACAGGCACTGACAGATACG.

CDR3: CASSQEYRGEQYF. CDR3 DNA (partial): TGTGCCAGCAGCCAAGAATACAGGGGCGAG. The V gene is TRBV3-1 (or the pseudogene TRBV3-2), the J gene TRBJ2-7, with 7 bases lining up with TRBD1. The CDR3 end lies 3 residues beyond the end of the read and is filled in from the germline J gene. Germline V gene sequence: CDR1 LGHDT, CDR2 YNNKEL (reference sequence). The length of the CDR3 is 13 residues. The trim removed 0 bases at V and 6 bases at J, leaving 2 bases unmatched.

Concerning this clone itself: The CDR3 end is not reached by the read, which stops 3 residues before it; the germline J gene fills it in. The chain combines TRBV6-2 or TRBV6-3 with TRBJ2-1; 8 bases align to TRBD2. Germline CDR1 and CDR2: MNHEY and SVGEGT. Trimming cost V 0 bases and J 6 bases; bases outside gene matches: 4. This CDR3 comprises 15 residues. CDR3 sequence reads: CASSYSSRGGNEQFF. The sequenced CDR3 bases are TGTGCCAGCAGTTACTCGAGTCGGGGGGGCAATGAG.

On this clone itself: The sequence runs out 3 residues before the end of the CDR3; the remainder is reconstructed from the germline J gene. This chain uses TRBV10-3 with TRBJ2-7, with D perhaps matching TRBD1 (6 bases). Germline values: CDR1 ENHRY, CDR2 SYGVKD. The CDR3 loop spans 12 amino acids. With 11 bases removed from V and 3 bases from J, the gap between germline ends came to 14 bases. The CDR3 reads CALSSDSYEQYF. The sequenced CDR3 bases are TGTGCCCTATCTTCGGACAGCTACGAG.

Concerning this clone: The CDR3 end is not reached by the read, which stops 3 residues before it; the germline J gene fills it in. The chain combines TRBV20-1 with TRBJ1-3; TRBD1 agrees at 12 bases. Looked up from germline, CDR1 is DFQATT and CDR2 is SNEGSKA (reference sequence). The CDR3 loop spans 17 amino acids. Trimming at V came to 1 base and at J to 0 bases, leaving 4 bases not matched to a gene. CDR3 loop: CSARAGQGAISGNTIYF. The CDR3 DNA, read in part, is TGCAGTGCTAGAGCGGGACAGGGGGCTATCTCTGGAAACACC.

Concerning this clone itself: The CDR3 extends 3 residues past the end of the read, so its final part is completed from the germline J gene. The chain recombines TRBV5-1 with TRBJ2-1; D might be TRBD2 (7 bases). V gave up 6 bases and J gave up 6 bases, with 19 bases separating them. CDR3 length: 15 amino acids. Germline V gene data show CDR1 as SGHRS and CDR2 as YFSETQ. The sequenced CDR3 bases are TGCGCCAGCACGAAGGGGGGGTCAGGCGGCAATGAG. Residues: CASTKGGSGGNE. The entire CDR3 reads CASTKGGSGGNEQFF.

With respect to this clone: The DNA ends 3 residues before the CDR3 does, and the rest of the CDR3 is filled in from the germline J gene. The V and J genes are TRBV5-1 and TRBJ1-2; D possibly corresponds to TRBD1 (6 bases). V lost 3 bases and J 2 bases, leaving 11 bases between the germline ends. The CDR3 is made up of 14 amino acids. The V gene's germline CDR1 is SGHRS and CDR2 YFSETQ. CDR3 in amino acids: CASSWTVENYGYTF. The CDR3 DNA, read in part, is TGCGCCAGCAGCTGGACAGTCGAAAACTATGGC.